Listed below are T cell receptor beta chains from one sample, sequenced in a study of T cell responses to AZD1222 COVID-19 vaccine. Only in-frame clones appear in the TCRdb table, and some are missing; sequencing was by immunoSEQ multiplex PCR. The repertoire consists of 130,000 or so clones, with over 90% occurring once and the leading ten covering about 0.91%. The material was peripheral blood, obtained on day 0 of AZD1222 vaccination. The receptors here all came from an adult in good health. Both conserved end residues are part of each CDR3. The order of the fields is V gene, J gene, CDR3 protein.

V gene: TRBV18; J gene: TRBJ1-1; CDR3 protein: CASSQDLSEAFF
V gene: TRBV28; J gene: TRBJ1-1; CDR3 protein: CASSLTDRENTEAFF
V gene: TRBV4-1; J gene: TRBJ2-7; CDR3 protein: CASSHPGTGGIEQYF
V gene: TRBV30; J gene: TRBJ2-3; CDR3 protein: CAWSSRDTVVITDTQYF
V gene: TRBV2; J gene: TRBJ2-7; CDR3 protein: CASIRQGRKYEQYF
V gene: TRBV12-3/TRBV12-4; J gene: TRBJ1-3; CDR3 protein: CASSFHGNTIYF
V gene: TRBV5-4; J gene: TRBJ2-5; CDR3 protein: CASSSELWRETQYF
V gene: TRBV6-5; J gene: TRBJ1-1; CDR3 protein: CASSSGYAEAFF
V gene: TRBV7-9; J gene: TRBJ2-5; CDR3 protein: CASSSYQETQYF
V gene: TRBV6-5; J gene: TRBJ2-1; CDR3 protein: CASNSGTGPYNEQFF
V gene: TRBV6-1; J gene: TRBJ1-6; CDR3 protein: CASSEAQGYSPLHF
V gene: TRBV5-6; J gene: TRBJ2-7; CDR3 protein: CASSYGHQAIYYEQYF
V gene: TRBV7-7; J gene: TRBJ1-5; CDR3 protein: CASSLNTGILCTSINQPQHF
V gene: TRBV2; J gene: TRBJ1-2; CDR3 protein: CASSELGNYGYTF
V gene: TRBV4-1; J gene: TRBJ1-1; CDR3 protein: CASSQETGLMNTEAFF
V gene: TRBV7-9; J gene: TRBJ1-2; CDR3 protein: CASSPRQGNGYTF
V gene: TRBV7-3; J gene: TRBJ2-7; CDR3 protein: CASSFNRGEEQYF
V gene: TRBV4-2; J gene: TRBJ1-2; CDR3 protein: CASSQGSMGYGYTF
V gene: TRBV3-1/TRBV3-2; J gene: TRBJ2-2; CDR3 protein: CASRTGTPTGELFF
V gene: TRBV5-8; J gene: TRBJ1-1; CDR3 protein: CASSLGGDTEAFF
V gene: TRBV5-1; J gene: TRBJ1-2; CDR3 protein: CASSWGQGAYGYTF
V gene: TRBV7-9; J gene: TRBJ1-2; CDR3 protein: CASSLGSDYGYTF
V gene: TRBV10-2; J gene: TRBJ1-3; CDR3 protein: CASSDKGPGNTIYF
V gene: TRBV6-5; J gene: TRBJ1-1; CDR3 protein: CASTQGEGWVEAFF
V gene: TRBV29-1; J gene: TRBJ2-2; CDR3 protein: CSVETMDIASELFF
V gene: TRBV28; J gene: TRBJ1-5; CDR3 protein: CASSFGQGLNQPQHF
V gene: TRBV15; J gene: TRBJ1-1; CDR3 protein: CATSADRVTEAFF
V gene: TRBV2; J gene: TRBJ1-2; CDR3 protein: CASNRDSHNYGYTF
V gene: TRBV4-1; J gene: TRBJ2-4; CDR3 protein: CASSQDRGDTTIQYF
V gene: TRBV3-1/TRBV3-2; J gene: TRBJ2-7; CDR3 protein: CASSQARPGLAGGGSSYEQYF
V gene: TRBV10-3; J gene: TRBJ2-7; CDR3 protein: CAISSSGGPAYEQYF
V gene: TRBV19; J gene: TRBJ2-3; CDR3 protein: CASSESTDTQYF
V gene: TRBV6-5; J gene: TRBJ2-7; CDR3 protein: CASSTGAYEQYF
V gene: TRBV27; J gene: TRBJ1-1; CDR3 protein: CASSFGGPRATEAFF
V gene: TRBV19; J gene: TRBJ2-2; CDR3 protein: CASIASGGSGELFF
V gene: TRBV6-1; J gene: TRBJ1-3; CDR3 protein: CASRGPVRQNSGNTIYF
V gene: TRBV6-5; J gene: TRBJ1-2; CDR3 protein: CATDPWGDGYTF
V gene: TRBV7-8; J gene: TRBJ1-5; CDR3 protein: CASSLDLRRGQPQHF